This T cell receptor beta chain was recovered during a study of CD8+CD57+ T cells in acquired aplastic anemia. Whole-study context: When averaged, DNA from sorted CD4+ and CD8+ cells came to about 2.9 ug.

For CDR3 and TCR beta VDJ profiling, genomic DNA was the template used. One entry per CDR3 protein, called by TCRdb with MiXCR from the reads. The data contain approximately 300,000 distinct CDR3 sequences, approximately 60% of them singletons. Patients picked for sequencing had shown CD8+CD57+ cell expansion detected by flow cytometry. Patients, without exception, had severe acquired aplastic anemia. There are 15 residues in the CDR3. After removal of 4 bases from V and 5 bases from J, the junction contained 5 bases not matched to a gene. Per germline, CDR1 ENHRY and CDR2 SYGVKD. This receptor was taken from a human donor with aplastic anemia. Input material: sorted CD4+, CD8+, or CD8+CD57+ T cells (not recorded which) from PBMCs. The gene calls are TRBV10-3 and TRBJ2-5; 12 bases match TRBD2. CDR3 coding DNA: TGTGCCATCAGTGCGGCTAGCGGGGGGGCGGAGACCCAGTACTTC. This sequence encodes CAISAASGGAETQYF.